The 17 T cell receptor beta chains listed next were all sequenced from one sample in a study of blood T cell repertoires in COVID-19. Measured with immunoSEQ multiplex PCR; TCRdb has only the in-frame clones, and not every one. The table shows approximately 230,000 clones, with 87% occurring only once. Sample: peripheral blood. The receptors were gathered from a man between 18 and 35 years old with active or convalescent COVID-19.

This clone has just one count. V and J are TRBV6-6 and TRBJ2-1; TRBD2 agrees at 10 bases. From germline, CDR1 is MNHNY and CDR2 SVGAGI (reference sequence). The CDR3 spans 15 residues. V dropped 4 bases and J dropped 3; count of bases not matched to a gene: 3. The CDR3, as DNA: TGTGCCAGCAGTTCTATAGCGGGGGGCTACAATGAGCAGTTCTTC. It specifies CASSSIAGGYNEQFF.

The chain is built from TRBV9 and TRBJ1-1; TRBD1 agrees at 9 bases. The CDR3 runs to 14 residues. Germline V CDR1 and CDR2: SGDLS, YYNGEE. Trimming cost V 3 bases and J 5 bases; bases outside gene matches: 5. In DNA, the CDR3 is TGTGCCAGCAGCGCGGGACAGGGATCAACTGAAGCTTTCTTT. As protein: CASSAGQGSTEAFF.

The chain's CDR3 is CASSPGTTQETQYF. The CDR3 DNA reads as TGTGCCAGCAGCCCAGGGACTACCCAAGAGACCCAGTACTTC. The V gene is TRBV7-9, the J gene TRBJ2-5; 7 bases match TRBD2. There are 14 residues in the CDR3. With V trimmed by 5 bases and J by 1 base, 4 bases remained unmatched. The V gene's germline CDR1 is SEHNR and CDR2 FQNEAQ (reference sequence).

The chain combines TRBV5-1 with TRBJ2-3, with D tentatively TRBD2 (5 bases). This CDR3 region has 15 residues. The germline CDR1 and CDR2 sequences are SGHRS and YFSETQ. With 4 bases removed from V and 4 bases from J, the gap between germline ends came to 16 bases. CDR3 bases: TGCGCCAGCAGCGTCGGACTGGGGAAGTCAGATACGCAGTATTTT. Translation gives CASSVGLGKSDTQYF.

This rearrangement joins TRBV6-5 to TRBJ1-5; D gene ambiguous. The CDR3 spans 14 residues. V lost 6 bases to trimming and J lost 9 bases, with 18 bases between them. The germline CDR1 and CDR2 sequences are MNHEY and SVGAGI. CDR3 in amino acids: CASSQTVSGWPQHF. As DNA, the CDR3 is TGTGCCAGCAGCCAGACGGTTTCGGGATGGCCCCAGCATTTT.

The rearrangement uses TRBV11-2 and TRBJ1-2, with TRBD1 matching over 10 bases. CDR1 is SGHAT, CDR2 FQNNGV, per germline. Trimming removed 5 bases from V and 7 bases from J; junction bases left unmatched: 16. CDR3 length equals 17 residues. The CDR3 protein is CASSPRTPGTGVSGYTF. The CDR3 coding sequence is TGTGCCAGCAGCCCTCGCACCCCCGGGACAGGGGTTTCTGGCTACACCTTC.

V usage is TRBV12-3 or TRBV12-4 and J usage is TRBJ1-2; D gene uncertain. The V gene lost 5 bases and the J gene lost 2 bases, with 6 bases spanning the gap. CDR3 length: 12 amino acids. In DNA, the CDR3 is TGTGCCAGCAGTCCTTTCAACTATGGCTACACCTTC. Residues: CASSPFNYGYTF.

V and J are TRBV20-1 and TRBJ1-4; D remains ambiguous. The CDR3 is 11 residues long. Germline V gives CDR1 DFQATT, CDR2 SNEGSKA (reference sequence). The V gene lost 4 bases and the J gene lost 4 bases, with 4 bases spanning the gap. CDR3 DNA sequence: TGCAGTGCTACTTATAATGAAAAACTGTTTTTT. Encoded protein: CSATYNEKLFF.

The chain carries TRBV27 and TRBJ2-7; no clear D. CDR3 length: 12 residues. Trimming took 8 bases from V and 2 from J, leaving 10 bases between them. Germline CDR1 is MNHEY and CDR2 is SMNVEV (reference sequence). DNA for the CDR3: TGTGCCAGCGGCGGCAGAACCTACGAGCAGTACTTC. Its protein is CASGGRTYEQYF.

The chain is built from TRBV3-1 (or the pseudogene TRBV3-2) and TRBJ1-4; D gene uncertain. Deletions cut 1 base from V and 3 bases from J, with 9 bases between. The CDR3 totals 15 residues. Looked up from germline, CDR1 is LGHDT and CDR2 is YNNKEL (reference sequence). CDR3 in amino acids: CASSQVGLSNEKLFF. The CDR3 DNA is TGTGCCAGCAGCCAAGTAGGACTCTCTAATGAAAAACTGTTTTTT.

This clone was detected a few times. The J gene is TRBJ1-5, the V gene TRBV7-6, with D possibly TRBD1 on 5 matching bases. The CDR3 covers 13 residues. V lost 5 bases and J 8 bases, leaving 13 bases between the germline ends. Germline V gene data show CDR1 as SGHVS and CDR2 as FNYEAQ. CDR3 DNA sequence: TGTGCCAGCAGCCCACAGTGGGGGGAGCCCCAGCATTTT. Translated, it gives CASSPQWGEPQHF. The whole variable domain, filled in from reference TRBV7-6 and TRBJ1-5, reads GAGVSQSPRYKVTKRGQDVALRCDPISGHVSLYWYRQALGQGPEFLTYFNYEAQQDKSGLPNDRFSAERPEGSISTLTIQRTEQRDSAMYRCASSPQWGEPQHFGDGTRLSIL.

V is TRBV28 and J is TRBJ1-5, with 8 positions matching TRBD1. V gave up 6 bases and J gave up 0 bases; unmatched junction bases: 16. In germline, CDR1 is MDHEN, CDR2 SYDVKM. This CDR3 region has 19 residues. This CDR3 is CASSRRASGGINSNQPQHF. CDR3 nucleotides: TGTGCCAGCAGCCGCCGGGCCTCAGGGGGCATTAATAGCAATCAGCCCCAGCATTTT.

This clone was observed a few times. The genes are TRBV12-3 or TRBV12-4 and TRBJ1-1; 9 bases agree with TRBD1. V lost 7 bases, J lost 4 bases, and 4 bases stayed unmatched. The CDR3 has 13 residues. CDR3 DNA sequence: TGTGCCAGCACCCGGGACAGGGCCACTGAAGCTTTCTTT. This codes for CASTRDRATEAFF.

The rearrangement joins TRBV29-1 to TRBJ1-1; weak D call: TRBD1 (6 bases). The CDR3 loop spans 16 amino acids. CDR1 and CDR2 (germline): SQVTM, ANQGSEA. Trimming took 0 bases from V and 0 from J, leaving 14 bases between them. The CDR3 is CSVEDGGRGLNTEAFF. CDR3 bases: TGCAGCGTTGAAGATGGCGGAAGGGGGTTGAACACTGAAGCTTTCTTT.

The chain joins TRBV3-1 (or the pseudogene TRBV3-2) to TRBJ2-7, with TRBD2 matching over 8 bases. Losses at the gene ends were 4 bases for V and 4 bases for J; bases not matched to a gene: 9. In germline, CDR1 is LGHDT, CDR2 YNNKEL (reference sequence). The CDR3 covers 15 residues. Here the CDR3 reads CASSPTSGSGYEQYF. The CDR3 bases are TGTGCCAGCAGCCCCACGAGCGGGAGTGGTTACGAGCAGTACTTC.

This chain connects TRBV5-4 to TRBJ2-3; TRBD2 is a possible D gene (6 bases). The CDR3 sequence is 15 residues long. Looked up from germline, CDR1 is SGHNT and CDR2 is YYREEE (reference sequence). V lost 0 bases and J lost 4, with 12 bases in between. The CDR3 loop is CASSLAGESADTQYF. In DNA, the CDR3 is TGTGCCAGCAGCTTGGCGGGAGAGTCGGCAGATACGCAGTATTTT.

A remark on this clone: The same CDR3 also results from other DNA sequences found in this sample. The chain uses TRBV7-2 and TRBJ1-4, with 8 bases aligning to TRBD1. Germline V gene lookup returns CDR1 SGHTA and CDR2 FQGNSA. V lost 3 bases and J lost 5; bases outside the gene matches: 5. The CDR3 totals 15 residues. CDR3: CASSFDRGLNEKLFF. In DNA form, the CDR3 reads TGTGCCAGCAGCTTCGACAGGGGCTTAAATGAAAAACTGTTTTTT.